The 10 T cell receptor beta chains below were found in one sample sequenced in a study of Ad26.COV2.S vaccination and SARS-CoV-2 variants. Repertoires were generated with immunoSEQ multiplex PCR, while TCRdb's copy carries only in-frame clones and drops some. Among hundreds of thousands of clones listed, about 90% were seen once. The sequencing here drew on peripheral blood, taken after recovery from COVID-19. The receptor source for this set is a human donor who had recovered from COVID-19.

This rearrangement joins TRBV7-3 to TRBJ2-5, with 8 bases matching TRBD2. The CDR3 is made up of 13 amino acids. The germline V gene has CDR1 SGHTA and CDR2 FQGTGA. V was pared by 5 bases and J by 5 bases, with 4 bases of the junction left unmatched. As DNA, the CDR3 is TGTGCCAGCAGCCGTGGACTAGCTGAGACCCAGTACTTC. Translation gives CASSRGLAETQYF.

The chain joins TRBV7-3 to TRBJ2-1; TRBD2 is a possible D gene (7 bases). CDR3 length: 15 residues. Germline V gene sequence: CDR1 SGHTA, CDR2 FQGTGA. Trimming pared 1 base from V and 8 bases from J, leaving 15 bases between. CDR3 nucleotides: TGTGCCAGCAGCTTAAGCGGGGGCCCCTCTCATGAGCAGTTCTTC. It yields the protein CASSLSGGPSHEQFF. The variable domain in full, with the rest retrieved from reference TRBV7-3 and TRBJ2-1, is GAGVSQTPSNKVTEKGKYVELRCDPISGHTALYWYRQSLGQGPEFLIYFQGTGAADDSGLPNDRFFAVRPEGSVSTLKIQRTERGDSAVYLCASSLSGGPSHEQFFGPGTRLTVL.

The V gene is TRBV5-5, the J gene TRBJ1-1; D remains ambiguous. CDR1 is SGHKS, CDR2 YYEKEE, per germline (reference sequence). The CDR3 totals 13 residues. V was pared by 0 bases and J by 13 bases, with 16 bases between. CDR3 residues: CASSLGSAPKGFF. The CDR3 DNA follows: TGTGCCAGCAGCTTGGGCAGTGCCCCTAAAGGTTTCTTT.

The chain carries TRBV7-2 and TRBJ1-5, with a tentative D call TRBD1 (6 bases). This CDR3 has 15 residues. Trimming left V 3 bases short and J 1 base short, with 10 bases between. Germline-derived CDR1 and CDR2 are SGHTA and FQGNSA. Here the CDR3 DNA reads TGTGCCAGCAGCTTCAGGGGCTCGAGCAATCAGCCCCAGCATTTT. Translating it yields CASSFRGSSNQPQHF.

The chain has TRBV10-3 and TRBJ1-1; D is perhaps TRBD1 (6 bases). The CDR3 covers 16 residues. The germline gives CDR1 ENHRY, CDR2 SYGVKD. Between the trimmed V and J ends, which lost 0 bases and 0 bases, there was a span of 11 bases. In DNA form, the CDR3 reads TGTGCCATCAGTGAGTCTACAGGGAAAATGAACACTGAAGCTTTCTTT. Encoded protein: CAISESTGKMNTEAFF.

The chain employs TRBV5-1 and TRBJ2-7; 9 positions agree with TRBD2. V trimming: 0 bases; J trimming: 2 bases; junction bases outside the gene matches: 15. This CDR3 contains 19 residues. Germline lookup yields CDR1 SGHRS and CDR2 YFSETQ. The CDR3 loop is CASSLEGAGGSRRTYEQYF. CDR3 nucleotide sequence: TGCGCCAGCAGCTTGGAAGGAGCGGGGGGATCAAGAAGGACCTACGAGCAGTACTTC.

This clone showed up just a few times. This chain uses TRBV19 with TRBJ1-5, with a tentative D call TRBD1 (6 bases). The CDR3 runs 15 residues. Germline CDR1 is LNHDA and CDR2 is SQIVND (reference sequence). Between the trimmed V and J ends, which lost 2 bases and 1 base, there was a span of 9 bases. Here the CDR3 reads CASSIRDRSNQPQHF. CDR3 nucleotides: TGTGCCAGTAGTATAAGAGACAGGAGCAATCAGCCCCAGCATTTT.

The chain joins TRBV5-4 to TRBJ1-1; D unresolved. The germline V gene encodes CDR1 SGHNT and CDR2 YYREEE (reference sequence). The CDR3 runs to 13 residues. With 0 bases removed from V and 5 bases from J, the gap between germline ends came to 8 bases. The CDR3 region is CASSLGVQTEAFF. The CDR3, as DNA: TGTGCCAGCAGCTTGGGGGTCCAGACTGAAGCTTTCTTT.

The DNA of the CDR3 is TGTGCCAGCAGTTGGGGGTCAGATACGCAGTATTTT. This gives the protein CASSWGSDTQYF. The V and J genes are TRBV27 and TRBJ2-3; D may correspond to TRBD1 or TRBD2 (5 bases each). Trimming stripped 4 bases from V and 4 bases from J, with 6 bases between. This CDR3 is built from 12 residues. CDR1 MNHEY and CDR2 SMNVEV come from the germline V gene (reference sequence).

The V call is TRBV5-4, the J call TRBJ2-5, with D perhaps matching TRBD1 or TRBD2 (6 bases each). The germline V gene encodes CDR1 SGHNT and CDR2 YYREEE (reference sequence). The CDR3 runs 14 residues. The V end lost 0 bases, the J end lost 4 bases, and 10 bases lay between the germline ends. This chain's CDR3 is CASSLVGGLETQYF. DNA of the CDR3: TGTGCCAGCAGCTTGGTGGGGGGCTTAGAGACCCAGTACTTC.